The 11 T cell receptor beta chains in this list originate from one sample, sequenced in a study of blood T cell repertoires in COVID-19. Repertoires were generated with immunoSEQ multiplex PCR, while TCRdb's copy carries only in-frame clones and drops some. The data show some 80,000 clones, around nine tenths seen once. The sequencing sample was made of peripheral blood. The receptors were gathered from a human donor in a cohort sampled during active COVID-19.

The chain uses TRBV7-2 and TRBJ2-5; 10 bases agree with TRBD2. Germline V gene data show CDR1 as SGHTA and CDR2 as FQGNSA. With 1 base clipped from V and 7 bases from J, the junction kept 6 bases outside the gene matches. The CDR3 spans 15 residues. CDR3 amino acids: CASSLGLAGARTQYF. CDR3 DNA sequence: TGTGCCAGCAGCTTAGGGCTAGCGGGAGCTCGGACCCAGTACTTC.

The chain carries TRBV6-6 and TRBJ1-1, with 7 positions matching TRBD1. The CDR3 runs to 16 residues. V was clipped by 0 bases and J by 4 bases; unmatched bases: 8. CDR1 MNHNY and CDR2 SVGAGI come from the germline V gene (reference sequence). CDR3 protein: CASSYSSGGVSTEAFF. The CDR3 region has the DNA TGTGCCAGCAGTTACTCGTCAGGGGGTGTTAGCACTGAAGCTTTCTTT.

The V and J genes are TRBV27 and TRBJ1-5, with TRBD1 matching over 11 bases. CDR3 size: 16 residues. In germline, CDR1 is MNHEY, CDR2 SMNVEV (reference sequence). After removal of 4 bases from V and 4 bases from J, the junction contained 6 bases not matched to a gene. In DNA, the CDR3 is TGTGCCAGCAGTTCAACCGGACAGGGGGCGAATCAGCCCCAGCATTTT. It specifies CASSSTGQGANQPQHF.

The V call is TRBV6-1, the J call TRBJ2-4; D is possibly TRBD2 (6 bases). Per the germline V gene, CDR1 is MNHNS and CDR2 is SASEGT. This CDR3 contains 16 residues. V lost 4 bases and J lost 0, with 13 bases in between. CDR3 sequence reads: CASSGGTVLAKNIQYF. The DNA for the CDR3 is TGTGCCAGCAGTGGGGGGACTGTTCTAGCCAAAAACATTCAGTACTTC.

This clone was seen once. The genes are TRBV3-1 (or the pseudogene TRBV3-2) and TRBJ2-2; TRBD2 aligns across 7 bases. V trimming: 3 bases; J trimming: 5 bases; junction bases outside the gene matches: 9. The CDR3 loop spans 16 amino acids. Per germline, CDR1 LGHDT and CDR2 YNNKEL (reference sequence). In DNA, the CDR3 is TGTGCCAGCAGCCAGCCACTAGCGTTAGAGACCGGGGAGCTGTTTTTT. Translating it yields CASSQPLALETGELFF.

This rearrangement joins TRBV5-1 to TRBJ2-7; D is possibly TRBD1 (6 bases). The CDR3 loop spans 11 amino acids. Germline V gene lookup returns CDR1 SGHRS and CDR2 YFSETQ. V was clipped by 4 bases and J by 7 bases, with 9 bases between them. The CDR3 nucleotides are TGCGCCAGCAGCGACACAGGGGAGCAGTACTTC. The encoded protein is CASSDTGEQYF.

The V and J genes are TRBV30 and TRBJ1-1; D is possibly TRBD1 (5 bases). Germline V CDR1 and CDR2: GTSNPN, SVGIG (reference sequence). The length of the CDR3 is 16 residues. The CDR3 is CASTRWAGPEGTEAFF. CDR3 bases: TGTGCTTCAACTCGATGGGCGGGACCTGAGGGTACTGAAGCTTTCTTT. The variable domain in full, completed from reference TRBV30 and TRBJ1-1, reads SQTIHQWPATLVQPVGSPLSLECTVEGTSNPNLYWYRQAAGRGLQLLFYSVGIGQISSEVPQNLSASRPQDRQFILSSKKLLLSDSGFYLCASTRWAGPEGTEAFFGQGTRLTVV.

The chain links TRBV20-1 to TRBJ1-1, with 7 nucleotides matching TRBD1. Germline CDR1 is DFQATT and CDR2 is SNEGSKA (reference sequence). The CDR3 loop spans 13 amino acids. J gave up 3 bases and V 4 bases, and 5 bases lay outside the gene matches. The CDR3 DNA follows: TGCAGTGCTATTGACAGGGTAGACACTGAAGCTTTCTTT. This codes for CSAIDRVDTEAFF.

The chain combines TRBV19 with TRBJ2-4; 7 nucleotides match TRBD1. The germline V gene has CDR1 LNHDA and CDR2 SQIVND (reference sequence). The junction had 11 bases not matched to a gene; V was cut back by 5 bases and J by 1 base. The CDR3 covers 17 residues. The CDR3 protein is CASSPRQGPWAKNIQYF. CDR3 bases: TGTGCCAGTAGTCCTAGACAGGGCCCATGGGCCAAAAACATTCAGTACTTC.

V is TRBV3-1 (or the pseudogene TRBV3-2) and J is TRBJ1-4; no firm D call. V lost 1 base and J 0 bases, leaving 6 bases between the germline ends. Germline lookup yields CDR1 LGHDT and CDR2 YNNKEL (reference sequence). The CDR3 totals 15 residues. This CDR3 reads CASSQGVATNEKLFF. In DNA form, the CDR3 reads TGTGCCAGCAGCCAAGGAGTTGCAACTAATGAAAAACTGTTTTTT.

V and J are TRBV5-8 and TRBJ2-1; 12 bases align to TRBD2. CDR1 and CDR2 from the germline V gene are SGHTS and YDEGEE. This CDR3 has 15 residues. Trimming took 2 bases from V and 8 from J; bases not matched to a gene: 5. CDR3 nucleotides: TGTGCCAGCAGCTTCCGACTAGCGGGAGCTCATGAGCAGTTCTTC. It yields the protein CASSFRLAGAHEQFF.